The clone carrying this T cell receptor (beta chain) was counted at least ten times. Its target is unknown. This record comes from a study of response to subunit inactivated influenza vaccine. Whole-study results and caveats: A suggestion made by the authors is that each seasonal influenza vaccination recruits few new T cells.

The CDR3 covers 12 residues. Trimming pared 3 bases from V and 6 bases from J, leaving 9 bases between. CDR1 and CDR2 (germline): DFQATT, SNEGSKA (reference sequence). Each CDR3 protein gets one entry after TCRdb re-called the RT-PCR reads with MiXCR. The sample consists of some 500,000 distinct CDR3 sequences, about 15% of them appearing once. The material was CD4+ T cells sorted from PBMCs, obtained around 25 months after vaccination. The sequence derives from a man between 50 and 75 years old who received an inactivated influenza vaccine. The chain recombines TRBV20-1 with TRBJ1-5; TRBD1 might be the D (6 bases). The CDR3 loop reads CSASTGSQPQHF. For the CDR3, the DNA is TGCAGTGCTAGTACAGGGAGTCAGCCCCAGCATTTT.